The sequence of this T cell receptor (beta chain) was determined in a study of T-cell memory formation after mild COVID-19. The study's findings and limits: Contracting clones from day 15 to 85 had balanced CD4/CD8; later expanders favoured CD4+.

Only one count was recorded for this clonotype. What it binds is not known. Trimming shortened V by 4 bases and J by 7 bases, and 11 bases separated the two germline ends. The CDR3 sequence is 13 residues long. CDR1 is SNHLY and CDR2 is FYNNEI in the germline V gene. 5'RACE primed from the constant segment yielded TCR alpha and TCR beta cDNA libraries bearing sample barcodes and UMIs. TCRdb ran MiXCR on the 5' RACE reads and lists one entry per CDR3 protein. Seen here are fewer than 400,000 distinct CDR3 sequences, about 17% observed once, and the top ten hold around a fifth. The receptor's source is a man aged 18 to 30 who had mild COVID-19 (a few samples of this study predate the infection). Cell type and time point are not known. Sequenced material: PBMCs or a T cell subset sorted from them (not recorded which). This chain uses TRBV2 with TRBJ2-1, with D unclear. Here the CDR3 reads CASSAPPRNEQFF. The CDR3 DNA follows: TGTGCCAGCAGTGCTCCACCCAGGAATGAGCAGTTCTTC.